This entry is about one TCR beta chain. Germline V lookup: CDR1 MDHEN, CDR2 SYDVKM. Germline trimming cut 5 bases from V and 7 bases from J; bases unmatched to any gene: 5. The CDR3 is 14 amino acids. The entry originates in a study of cytomegalovirus exposure and HLA in healthy donors. It was with 60 Vbeta and 13 Jbeta primers that the PCR ran. Repertoires were generated with immunoSEQ multiplex PCR, while TCRdb's copy carries only in-frame clones and drops some. The sample lists about 130,000 clones; around 82% were seen once. The sequence was collected from a man in his forties or fifties in good health and CMV-seronegative. The sample was PBMCs. The genes are TRBV28 and TRBJ2-1, with 10 bases aligning to TRBD2. The CDR3 loop reads CASSLAGVFNEQFF. CDR3 nucleotides: TGTGCCAGCAGTCTAGCGGGAGTCTTTAATGAGCAGTTCTTC.